These 5 T cell receptor beta chains originate from one sample sequenced in a study of blood T cell repertoires in COVID-19. This table comes from immunoSEQ multiplex PCR, and its TCRdb copy is limited to in-frame clones, with some not included. The top ten clones hold roughly 3.3% of a sample with 210,000 or so clones, about 90% of them seen once. Source material: PBMCs or T cells enriched from blood (not recorded which). Receptors were obtained from a woman between 50 and 59 years old in a cohort exposed to, infected with or recovered from COVID-19 (not recorded which).

This clone was observed once. The chain is built from TRBV20-1 and TRBJ2-7, with 9 bases matching TRBD1. The CDR3 totals 15 residues. In germline, CDR1 is DFQATT, CDR2 SNEGSKA (reference sequence). After removal of 3 bases from V and 1 base from J, the junction contained 7 bases not matched to a gene. This CDR3 reads CSASDPGQGSYEQYF. The CDR3 coding sequence is TGCAGTGCTAGTGACCCGGGACAGGGATCCTACGAGCAGTACTTC.

The chain recombines TRBV2 with TRBJ1-1; no clear D. V was cut by 0 bases and J by 0 bases, with 14 bases left in between. The CDR3 is 17 residues long. Germline V lookup: CDR1 SNHLY, CDR2 FYNNEI. In nucleotides, the CDR3 is TGTGCCAGCAGTGAAGCAACTGGCGGCAGACTGAACACTGAAGCTTTCTTT. It yields the protein CASSEATGGRLNTEAFF.

The V gene is TRBV7-9, the J gene TRBJ2-5; D is possibly TRBD2 (6 bases). The CDR3 contains 13 residues. Deletions cut 5 bases from V and 5 bases from J, with 12 bases between. Germline V gene lookup returns CDR1 SEHNR and CDR2 FQNEAQ (reference sequence). The CDR3 protein is CASSAPGLETQYF. The CDR3 bases are TGTGCCAGCAGCGCACCGGGACTGGAGACCCAGTACTTC.

The V and J genes are TRBV4-1 and TRBJ2-1; the D gene is possibly TRBD1 (6 bases). Trimming removed 0 bases from V and 6 bases from J, with 15 bases in between. Germline loops: CDR1 MGHRA, CDR2 YSYEKL. This CDR3 contains 16 residues. CDR3 in amino acids: CASSQDGWGLGNEQFF. The CDR3, as DNA: TGCGCCAGCAGCCAAGATGGCTGGGGGCTGGGCAATGAGCAGTTCTTC.

The V and J genes are TRBV5-6 and TRBJ1-4; 10 nucleotides align to TRBD1. With V trimmed by 6 bases and J by 6 bases, 5 bases remained unmatched. Germline V lookup: CDR1 SGHDT, CDR2 YYEEEE. There are 14 residues in the CDR3. The CDR3 bases are TGTGCCAGCAAACCGGGACAGGGGCATGAAAAACTGTTTTTT. Protein sequence: CASKPGQGHEKLFF.